These 5 T cell receptor beta chains came from one sample sequenced in a study of T cells in Graves' hyperthyroidism and ophthalmopathy. What was amplified from RNA transcripts were TCR beta CDR3 regions. Researchers ran a first-round RT-PCR on the TCR CDR3 using the HTBI primer set. MiXCR, applied by TCRdb to the multiplex PCR reads, yields one record per CDR3 protein. Here the sample spans 300,000 to 450,000 distinct CDR3 sequences, 25% being singletons. The source material was blood. The receptors derive from a man aged 50 to 60 with Graves' hyperthyroidism.

The gene calls are TRBV24-1 and TRBJ2-1, with TRBD2 matching over 8 bases. The V gene end was trimmed by 5 bases and the J gene end by 7 bases; junction bases not matched to a gene: 15. Germline assignment: CDR1 KGHDR and CDR2 SFDVKD. This CDR3 has 17 amino acids. CDR3 sequence (DNA): TGTGCCACCAGTGCGGCGAGACCGAGCGGGAGATGGAATGAGCAGTTCTTC. As protein: CATSAARPSGRWNEQFF.

The table lists this clonotype with many counts. The chain is built from TRBV28 and TRBJ1-2, with D possibly being TRBD1 (6 bases). This CDR3 is built from 12 residues. Germline V gives CDR1 MDHEN, CDR2 SYDVKM. V gave up 4 bases and J gave up 8 bases, with 11 bases separating them. CDR3 DNA sequence: TGTGCCAGCAGTTATAACAGGGCGGGCTACACCTTC. Amino acids: CASSYNRAGYTF.

This clonotype has just one count. A much larger clone differs from this one at a single base, so this may be a read error. J is TRBJ2-5 and V is TRBV28; tentatively, D is TRBD1 or TRBD2 (5 bases each). The CDR3 runs 17 residues. Germline V gene sequence: CDR1 MDHEN, CDR2 SYDVKM. CDR3 in DNA: TGTGCCGGCAGTTCGGCATTGCTGGGACGGCACCAAGAGACCCAGTACTTC. It is translated as CAGSSALLGRHQETQYF.

In its sample, this clonotype was seen a few times. This chain links TRBV27 with TRBJ2-7; 7 bases are shared with TRBD2. V trimming: 5 bases; J trimming: 3 bases; junction bases outside the gene matches: 10. The germline CDR1 and CDR2 sequences are MNHEY and SMNVEV (reference sequence). CDR3 length equals 15 residues. The CDR3 nucleotides read TGTGCCAGCAGTAGGGAGGGGTTGATGGACTACGAGCAGTACTTC. This translates into CASSREGLMDYEQYF.

This clonotype was seen at least ten times. The chain carries TRBV29-1 and TRBJ2-7, with 10 bases matching TRBD2. V gave up 4 bases and J gave up 6 bases; unmatched junction bases: 6. The CDR3 sequence is 13 residues long. Germline CDR1 SQVTM, CDR2 ANQGSEA. The CDR3 nucleotides are TGCAGCGTTGGTGCTAGCGGGAGTGCCGAGCAGTACTTC. Its translation: CSVGASGSAEQYF.